The 32 T cell receptor beta chains below were found in one sample sequenced in a study of blood T cell repertoires in COVID-19 (dated by TCRdb to 2020 to 2022). Preparation of the library involved the immunoSEQ multiplex PCR assay. Entries here come from immuneACCESS through TCRdb and include only in-frame sequences with V and J called. Some clones fail to appear in such tables; in the studies checked, an unresolved V gene covers under half of the shortfall, and the cause of the remainder is unknown. The sample yields under 150,000 clones; 85% were counted once. The ten top clones hold about 12% of the sample. The sample comprised peripheral blood. All receptors derive from a human donor in a cohort sampled during active COVID-19.

The gene calls are TRBV20-1 and TRBJ2-1; weak D call: TRBD1 (6 bases). This CDR3 has 14 amino acids. Trimming stripped 3 bases from V and 3 bases from J, with 12 bases between. Germline V gene sequence: CDR1 DFQATT, CDR2 SNEGSKA (reference sequence). The CDR3 sequence: CSASLGHFYNEQFF. As DNA, the CDR3 is TGCAGTGCTAGTCTGGGACATTTCTACAATGAGCAGTTCTTC.

The V gene is TRBV4-1, the J gene TRBJ1-1; 7 nucleotides agree with TRBD1. The CDR3 is made up of 15 amino acids. With 2 bases clipped from V and 2 bases from J, the junction kept 5 bases outside the gene matches. CDR1 MGHRA and CDR2 YSYEKL come from the germline V gene. CDR3 in amino acids: CASSQLRTGNTEAFF. The CDR3 bases are TGCGCCAGCAGCCAACTCCGGACAGGCAACACTGAAGCTTTCTTT.

The J gene is TRBJ1-1, the V gene TRBV6-5; 9 bases are shared with TRBD1. Germline V gene sequence: CDR1 MNHEY, CDR2 SVGAGI. Germline trimming cut 5 bases from V and 7 bases from J; bases unmatched to any gene: 8. The CDR3 has 14 amino acids. DNA for the CDR3: TGTGCCAGCAGTCGCGGGACAGGGAAACTTGAAGCTTTCTTT. Translating it yields CASSRGTGKLEAFF.

In regard to this clone: Relative to the germline gene, one junction end is altered; a read error may explain this. This chain joins TRBV7-9 and TRBJ2-1, with 11 bases identical to TRBD2. From germline, CDR1 is SEHNR and CDR2 FQNEAQ (reference sequence). This CDR3 region has 18 residues. CDR3 DNA: TGTGCCAGCAGATTAGGCGCCCTTAGCGGGGGGGCCTACAATGAGCAGTTCTTC. This encodes CASRLGALSGGAYNEQFF.

The chain has TRBV5-6 and TRBJ1-3; D possibly corresponds to TRBD1 (5 bases). The germline CDR1 and CDR2 sequences are SGHDT and YYEEEE. The CDR3 totals 16 residues. Trimming shortened V by 4 bases and J by 0 bases, and 14 bases separated the two germline ends. CDR3 sequence: CASSPGWGGSGNTIYF. In DNA, the CDR3 is TGTGCCAGCAGCCCTGGATGGGGGGGCTCTGGAAACACCATATATTTT. Supplemented by reference TRBV5-6 and TRBJ1-3, the full variable domain reads DAGVTQSPTHLIKTRGQQVTLRCSPKSGHDTVSWYQQALGQGPQFIFQYYEEEERQRGNFPDRFSGHQFPNYSSELNVNALLLGDSALYLCASSPGWGGSGNTIYFGEGSWLTVV.

The chain recombines TRBV7-2 with TRBJ2-3; D perhaps matches TRBD2 (6 bases). The CDR3 extends over 15 amino acids. Trimming pared 0 bases from V and 2 bases from J, leaving 9 bases between. Germline V gene data show CDR1 as SGHTA and CDR2 as FQGNSA. The CDR3 protein is CASSLAPGDTDTQYF. CDR3 nucleotide sequence: TGTGCCAGCAGCTTAGCGCCGGGGGACACAGATACGCAGTATTTT.

Only a few counts were recorded for this clone. The chain is built from TRBV18 and TRBJ1-1; no firm D call. The CDR3 runs 14 residues. The germline CDR1 and CDR2 sequences are KGHSH and LQKENI. The V end was cut by 6 bases, the J end by 0 bases, with 11 bases between. The CDR3 reads CASSTGALNTEAFF. The CDR3 DNA sequence: TGTGCCAGCTCTACGGGAGCATTGAACACTGAAGCTTTCTTT.

This clone was recorded a few times. The genes are TRBV3-1 (or the pseudogene TRBV3-2) and TRBJ2-1; 7 nucleotides align to TRBD1. Germline CDR1 reads LGHDT; CDR2 reads YNNKEL (reference sequence). This CDR3 contains 16 residues. Trimming cost V 2 bases and J 2 bases; bases outside gene matches: 6. CDR3 bases: TGTGCCAGCAGCCAAAGTACGACAGGGCCCTACAATGAGCAGTTCTTC. Its translation is CASSQSTTGPYNEQFF.

The rearrangement uses TRBV7-2 and TRBJ2-1; D is possibly TRBD2 (6 bases). The germline V gene encodes CDR1 SGHTA and CDR2 FQGNSA. V gave up 5 bases and J gave up 5 bases, with 13 bases separating them. This CDR3 region has 14 residues. The chain's CDR3 is CASSLGGRDNEQFF. CDR3 nucleotides: TGTGCCAGCAGCCTAGGAGGGCGGGACAATGAGCAGTTCTTC.

This clone appeared a few times. V and J are TRBV6-5 and TRBJ1-1; D not resolved. CDR3 length equals 14 residues. Trimming cost V 6 bases and J 8 bases, with 19 bases left between them. The germline V gene has CDR1 MNHEY and CDR2 SVGAGI. CDR3 sequence reads: CASRTQLPEAEAFF. CDR3 bases: TGTGCCAGCAGGACACAATTGCCGGAGGCGGAAGCTTTCTTT.

This rearrangement joins TRBV7-9 to TRBJ2-7; 9 bases map to TRBD2. This CDR3 region has 15 residues. Trimming removed 2 bases from V and 1 base from J; junction bases left unmatched: 3. Germline CDR1 and CDR2: SEHNR and FQNEAQ (reference sequence). CDR3 protein: CASSLFAGGSYEQYF. The CDR3, as DNA: TGTGCCAGCAGCTTATTTGCGGGGGGGTCCTACGAGCAGTACTTC. The complete variable domain, with remaining parts taken from reference TRBV7-9 and TRBJ2-7, reads DTGVSQNPRHKITKRGQNVTFRCDPISEHNRLYWYRQTLGQGPEFLTYFQNEAQLEKSRLLSDRFSAERPKGSFSTLEIQRTEQGDSAMYLCASSLFAGGSYEQYFGPGTRLTVT.

This rearrangement joins TRBV2 to TRBJ2-2; D perhaps matches TRBD1 (5 bases). There are 12 residues in the CDR3. CDR1 and CDR2 from the germline V gene are SNHLY and FYNNEI. V was pared by 4 bases and J by 12 bases, with 12 bases between. The CDR3 is CASSVFREKLFF. The CDR3 nucleotides read TGTGCCAGCAGTGTCTTCAGGGAAAAGCTGTTTTTT.

In its sample, this clone was seen a few times. The chain is built from TRBV3-1 (or the pseudogene TRBV3-2) and TRBJ2-7; 7 positions agree with TRBD1. J was trimmed by 5 bases and V by 8 bases; bases with no gene match: 9. This CDR3 spans 13 amino acids. From germline, CDR1 is LGHDT and CDR2 YNNKEL (reference sequence). The CDR3 nucleotides read TGTGCCAGCCAGGGGGATCACGACGACGAGCAGTACTTC. Translation: CASQGDHDDEQYF.

A remark on this clone: In the same sample, other DNA sequences code for this CDR3. V and J are TRBV6-2 or TRBV6-3 and TRBJ2-4; D is unresolved. Germline-derived CDR1 and CDR2 are MNHEY and SVGEGT. Trimming pared 5 bases from V and 0 bases from J, leaving 8 bases between. The CDR3 length is 14 residues. CDR3 DNA: TGTGCCAGCAGTCCGTCACTAGCCAAAAACATTCAGTACTTC. It encodes CASSPSLAKNIQYF.

The chain carries TRBV20-1 and TRBJ2-7; maybe TRBD1 (6 bases). The V end lost 3 bases, the J end lost 3 bases, and 15 bases lay between the germline ends. This CDR3 is 14 amino acids long. CDR1 is DFQATT, CDR2 SNEGSKA, per germline (reference sequence). CDR3 sequence reads: CSASSGQGYYEQYF. The CDR3 coding sequence is TGCAGTGCTAGTTCCGGCCAGGGGTACTACGAGCAGTACTTC.

The chain links TRBV7-3 to TRBJ2-3, with TRBD2 matching 7 bases. Germline V CDR1 and CDR2: SGHTA, FQGTGA. The CDR3 is 14 amino acids. Losses at the gene ends were 2 bases for V and 4 bases for J; bases not matched to a gene: 3. CDR3 DNA sequence: TGTGCCAGCAGCTTAGGCGCGGGGGCAGATACGCAGTATTTT. It encodes CASSLGAGADTQYF.

This chain joins TRBV6-6 and TRBJ1-6; the match to TRBD1 covers 11 bases. Unmatched junction bases numbered 4, after V lost 2 bases and J lost 7 bases. Looked up from germline, CDR1 is MNHNY and CDR2 is SVGAGI (reference sequence). This CDR3 spans 16 amino acids. Written as DNA, the CDR3 is TGTGCCAGCAGTTACGCTGGGACAGGGGGGAATTCACCCCTCCACTTT. As protein: CASSYAGTGGNSPLHF.

V gene TRBV3-1 (or the pseudogene TRBV3-2) combines with J gene TRBJ2-3; 8 nucleotides line up with TRBD2. This CDR3 has 16 amino acids. V gave up 2 bases and J gave up 2 bases; unmatched junction bases: 6. Germline-derived CDR1 and CDR2 are LGHDT and YNNKEL (reference sequence). The CDR3 spells CASSQLAGRTTDTQYF. The CDR3 bases are TGTGCCAGCAGCCAATTAGCGGGGCGTACCACAGATACGCAGTATTTT.

The CDR3 DNA reads as TGTGCCAGCAGCTTAGGCGGACAGGGAGGTTCGGGCACTGAAGCTTTCTTT. Encoded protein: CASSLGGQGGSGTEAFF. The chain is built from TRBV5-4 and TRBJ1-1; 8 bases agree with TRBD1. Germline CDR1 SGHNT, CDR2 YYREEE (reference sequence). V lost 2 bases and J lost 4; bases outside the gene matches: 13. The CDR3 has 17 residues.

The rearrangement joins TRBV7-6 to TRBJ2-7; D unclear. CDR1 and CDR2 (germline): SGHVS, FNYEAQ. The CDR3 extends over 11 amino acids. V was pared by 3 bases and J by 6 bases, with 6 bases between. The CDR3, as DNA: TGTGCCAGCAGCTTCGGCGGCGAGCAGTACTTC. This gives the protein CASSFGGEQYF. Complete variable domain (other parts from reference TRBV7-6 and TRBJ2-7): GAGVSQSPRYKVTKRGQDVALRCDPISGHVSLYWYRQALGQGPEFLTYFNYEAQQDKSGLPNDRFSAERPEGSISTLTIQRTEQRDSAMYRCASSFGGEQYFGPGTRLTVT.

This clone was seen only a few times. The V and J genes are TRBV30 and TRBJ2-7; D may be TRBD1 (6 bases). The germline V gene has CDR1 GTSNPN and CDR2 SVGIG (reference sequence). V was shortened by 7 bases and J by 1 base, with 8 bases between the two germline ends. This CDR3 region has 11 residues. This chain's CDR3 is CAYTGSYEQYF. CDR3 nucleotide sequence: TGTGCCTATACAGGGTCCTACGAGCAGTACTTC.

The J gene is TRBJ1-6, the V gene TRBV28, with D possibly matching TRBD1 (5 bases). The CDR3 is 14 amino acids. V dropped 9 bases and J dropped 7 bases, with 16 bases sitting between them. Germline V gene lookup returns CDR1 MDHEN and CDR2 SYDVKM. CDR3 sequence (DNA): TGTGCCAGTCCGGGGGGGACGCCAAATTCACCCCTCCACTTT. Its translation is CASPGGTPNSPLHF.

The chain couples TRBV28 to TRBJ1-1; 8 nucleotides line up with TRBD1. The CDR3 is made up of 16 amino acids. Unmatched junction bases numbered 10, after V lost 3 bases and J lost 4 bases. From germline, CDR1 is MDHEN and CDR2 SYDVKM. The CDR3 DNA reads TGTGCCAGCAGTTTTGGGATTTTCAGGGGGCTCACTGAAGCTTTCTTT. It encodes CASSFGIFRGLTEAFF.

The J gene is TRBJ1-2, the V gene TRBV5-6; the D gene is possibly TRBD1 (6 bases). Germline loops: CDR1 SGHDT, CDR2 YYEEEE. The V end was cut by 4 bases, the J end by 0 bases, with 16 bases between. The CDR3 is 16 amino acids. The chain's CDR3 is CASSASQGTANYGYTF. The DNA for the CDR3 is TGTGCCAGCAGCGCTTCACAGGGAACAGCTAACTATGGCTACACCTTC. Drawing the rest from reference TRBV5-6 and TRBJ1-2, the complete variable domain is DAGVTQSPTHLIKTRGQQVTLRCSPKSGHDTVSWYQQALGQGPQFIFQYYEEEERQRGNFPDRFSGHQFPNYSSELNVNALLLGDSALYLCASSASQGTANYGYTFGSGTRLTVV.

J is TRBJ1-1 and V is TRBV14, with D perhaps matching TRBD1 (6 bases). Trimming removed 3 bases at V and 4 bases at J, with 12 bases between. This CDR3 region has 14 residues. Germline V lookup: CDR1 SGHDN, CDR2 FVKESK. As DNA, the CDR3 is TGTGCCAGCAGCCACCAGAGGGGGGGCACTGAAGCTTTCTTT. Translated: CASSHQRGGTEAFF.

The chain recombines TRBV28 with TRBJ1-6, with D perhaps TRBD1 (5 bases). The CDR3 runs to 14 residues. Germline CDR1 is MDHEN and CDR2 is SYDVKM. The V end lost 1 base, the J end lost 8 bases, and 9 bases lay between the germline ends. Here the CDR3 DNA reads TGTGCCAGCAGTTTATCAGGGAAAGATTCACCCCTCCACTTT. It codes for CASSLSGKDSPLHF.

The chain couples TRBV7-6 to TRBJ2-3; TRBD2 matches at 10 bases. The length of the CDR3 is 16 residues. Germline loops: CDR1 SGHVS, CDR2 FNYEAQ. V gave up 5 bases and J gave up 1 base; unmatched junction bases: 6. This chain's CDR3 is CASSNSGGHGTDTQYF. The CDR3 nucleotides are TGTGCCAGCAGCAATAGCGGGGGGCATGGCACAGATACGCAGTATTTT.

V usage is TRBV28 and J usage is TRBJ2-6, with D unresolved. CDR3 length: 16 amino acids. The germline gives CDR1 MDHEN, CDR2 SYDVKM. V lost 5 bases to trimming and J lost 0 bases, with 11 bases between them. The chain's CDR3 is CASSKRLLSGANVLTF. DNA of the CDR3: TGTGCCAGCAGTAAAAGACTGCTCTCTGGGGCCAACGTCCTGACTTTC.

The rearrangement links TRBV10-3 to TRBJ1-1; D remains ambiguous. Germline values: CDR1 ENHRY, CDR2 SYGVKD. V lost 2 bases to trimming and J lost 3 bases, with 10 bases between them. This CDR3 has 14 amino acids. CDR3: CAISEAGYDTEAFF. CDR3 in DNA: TGTGCCATCAGTGAGGCCGGGTATGACACTGAAGCTTTCTTT.

The J gene is TRBJ2-5, the V gene TRBV7-9, with 12 bases aligning to TRBD2. Germline V CDR1 and CDR2: SEHNR, FQNEAQ (reference sequence). The CDR3 sequence is 14 residues long. With 8 bases clipped from V and 5 bases from J, the junction kept 6 bases outside the gene matches. The CDR3 loop is CASGPSGGVETQYF. CDR3 nucleotides: TGTGCCAGCGGTCCTAGCGGGGGGGTCGAGACCCAGTACTTC.

The chain uses TRBV5-1 and TRBJ2-1; 10 nucleotides line up with TRBD2. With V trimmed by 3 bases and J by 7 bases, 10 bases remained unmatched. The CDR3 sequence is 16 residues long. From germline, CDR1 is SGHRS and CDR2 YFSETQ. The CDR3 reads CASSSQFSGGWNEQFF. CDR3 nucleotides: TGCGCCAGCAGCTCCCAATTTAGCGGGGGGTGGAATGAGCAGTTCTTC.

The chain is built from TRBV5-1 and TRBJ1-1; TRBD1 matches at 9 bases. Germline CDR1 and CDR2: SGHRS and YFSETQ. V was pared by 0 bases and J by 0 bases, with 3 bases of the junction left unmatched. The CDR3 contains 16 residues. CDR3 bases: TGCGCCAGCAGCTTGGTGACAGGGGGTATGAACACTGAAGCTTTCTTT. Translated, it gives CASSLVTGGMNTEAFF.